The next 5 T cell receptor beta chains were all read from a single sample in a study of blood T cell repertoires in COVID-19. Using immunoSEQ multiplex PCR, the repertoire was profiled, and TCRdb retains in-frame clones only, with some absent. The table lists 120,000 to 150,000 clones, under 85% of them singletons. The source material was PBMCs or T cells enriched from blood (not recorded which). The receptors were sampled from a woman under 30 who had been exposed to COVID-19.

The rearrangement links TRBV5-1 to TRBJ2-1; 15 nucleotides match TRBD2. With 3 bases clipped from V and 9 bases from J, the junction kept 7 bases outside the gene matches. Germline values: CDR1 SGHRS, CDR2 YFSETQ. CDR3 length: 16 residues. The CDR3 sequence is CASSSYPGLAGGEQFF. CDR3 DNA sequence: TGCGCCAGCAGCTCGTACCCGGGACTAGCGGGAGGTGAGCAGTTCTTC.

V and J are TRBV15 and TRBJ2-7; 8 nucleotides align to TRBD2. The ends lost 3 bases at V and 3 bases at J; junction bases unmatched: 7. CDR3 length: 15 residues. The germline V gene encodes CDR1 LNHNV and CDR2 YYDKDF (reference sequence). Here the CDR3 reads CATSRAGGEGYEQYF. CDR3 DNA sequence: TGTGCCACCAGCAGGGCGGGAGGCGAGGGCTACGAGCAGTACTTC. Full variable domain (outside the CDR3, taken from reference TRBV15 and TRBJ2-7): DAMVIQNPRYQVTQFGKPVTLSCSQTLNHNVMYWYQQKSSQAPKLLFHYYDKDFNNEADTPDNFQSRRPNTSFCFLDIRSPGLGDTAMYLCATSRAGGEGYEQYFGPGTRLTVT.

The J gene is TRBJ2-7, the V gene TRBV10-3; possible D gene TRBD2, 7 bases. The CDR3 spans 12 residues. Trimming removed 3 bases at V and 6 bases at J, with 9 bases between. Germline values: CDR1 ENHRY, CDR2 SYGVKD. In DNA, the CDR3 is TGTGCCATCAGTGAACGGGGGGCCGAGCAGTACTTC. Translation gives CAISERGAEQYF.

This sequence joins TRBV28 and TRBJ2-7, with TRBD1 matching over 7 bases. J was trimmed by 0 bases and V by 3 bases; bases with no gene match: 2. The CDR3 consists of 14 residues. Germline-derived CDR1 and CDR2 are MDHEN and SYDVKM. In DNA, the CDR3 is TGTGCCAGCAGTTTGACAGGGAGCTCCTACGAGCAGTACTTC. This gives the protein CASSLTGSSYEQYF. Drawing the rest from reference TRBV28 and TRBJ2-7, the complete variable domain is DVKVTQSSRYLVKRTGEKVFLECVQDMDHENMFWYRQDPGLGLRLIYFSYDVKMKEKGDIPEGYSVSREKKERFSLILESASTNQTSMYLCASSLTGSSYEQYFGPGTRLTVT.

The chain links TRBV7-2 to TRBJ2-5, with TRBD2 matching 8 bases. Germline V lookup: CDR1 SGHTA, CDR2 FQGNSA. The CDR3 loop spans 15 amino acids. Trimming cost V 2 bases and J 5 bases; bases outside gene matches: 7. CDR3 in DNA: TGTGCCAGCAGCTTAAACGGGAGGGTGAGGGAGACCCAGTACTTC. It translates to CASSLNGRVRETQYF.